The T cell receptor beta chain under discussion was sequenced for a study of cytomegalovirus exposure and HLA in healthy donors. The study's findings and limits: Association of a missense DCLRE1C variant with TCR beta V- and J-gene trimming was reported in a later analysis.

This CDR3 is 14 amino acids long. Trimming removed 5 bases at V and 2 bases at J, with 13 bases between. Germline loops: CDR1 MDHEN, CDR2 SYDVKM. This cohort consisted of healthy bone marrow donors. The PCR made use of 60 Vbeta and 13 Jbeta primers. TCRdb's copy holds only in-frame clones and misses some; the assay was immunoSEQ multiplex PCR. The sample lists 200,000 to 250,000 clones, more than 75% occurring once. This clone was counted between two and nine times. Its cognate antigen is unknown. V gene TRBV28 combines with J gene TRBJ2-7, with D perhaps matching TRBD1 (6 bases). The TCR comes from a woman aged 40 to 50 in good health and CMV-seronegative. The sample consisted of PBMCs. CDR3 in amino acids: CASSTDRSPYEQYF. In nucleotides, the CDR3 is TGTGCCAGCAGTACAGACAGGTCCCCCTACGAGCAGTACTTC. The whole variable domain, filled in from reference TRBV28 and TRBJ2-7, reads DVKVTQSSRYLVKRTGEKVFLECVQDMDHENMFWYRQDPGLGLRLIYFSYDVKMKEKGDIPEGYSVSREKKERFSLILESASTNQTSMYLCASSTDRSPYEQYFGPGTRLTVT.